The sample holds a few counts of the clone carrying this T cell receptor beta chain. This sample is part of a study of beta chain features in type 1 diabetes. What was sequenced were expressed TCRB transcripts, since all of the isolated RNA had been reverse transcribed. Produced via immunoSEQ multiplex PCR; TCRdb's table is partial and in-frame only. The sample records about 930,000 clones, under 20% being singletons. The CDR3 sequence is 13 residues long. V was cut by 5 bases and J by 15 bases, with 20 bases left in between. Per the germline V gene, CDR1 is KGHSH and CDR2 is LQKENI. Material: naive CD4+ T cells from blood. This receptor was obtained from a young woman in good health. The chain combines TRBV18 with TRBJ2-1; D gene ambiguous. CDR3 loop: CASSAQVADRTFF. The CDR3 DNA follows: TGTGCCAGCTCAGCCCAGGTGGCGGATCGGACGTTCTTC.